A selection of T cell receptor beta chains follows, all from one sample in a study of T cells in tuberculosis. Data came from immunoSEQ multiplex PCR; TCRdb stores just in-frame clones and leaves some out. The sample has around 33,000 clones, 80% to 95% seen once; the top ten hold about an eighth. Sample: PBMCs, taken at tuberculosis diagnosis. Source of these receptors: an adult with tuberculosis. Both conserved end residues are part of each CDR3. D genes are given only for firm matches. The listing skips clone size in some rows; elsewhere it reads once, few, many or a size class.

clone_size j_call v_call d_call cdr3_nt cdr3_aa
. TRBJ2-1 TRBV11-2 . TGTGCCAGCAGCTTGCGGCCCAACAATGAGCAGTTCTTC CASSLRPNNEQFF
. TRBJ2-7 TRBV5-1 . TGCGCCAGCAGCTTGGAAAATGGGCAGGCAGCTAACTACGAGCAGTACTTC CASSLENGQAANYEQYF
. TRBJ1-2 TRBV19 . TGTGCCAGTAGTATCGTCGCAGCAGGAGGCTACACCTTC CASSIVAAGGYTF
few TRBJ1-5 TRBV2 . TGTGCCAGCAGTGAAGGGGCATATAGCAATCAGCCCCAGCATTTT CASSEGAYSNQPQHF
. TRBJ2-3 TRBV7-3 TRBD2 TGTGCCAGCAGCTTATCTGGGACTAGCGGGAGCACAGATACGCAGTATTTT CASSLSGTSGSTDTQYF
. TRBJ2-1 TRBV5-1 TRBD2 TGCGCCAGCAGCTTACTAGCGGGAGGGGAAAATGAGCAGTTCTTC CASSLLAGGENEQFF
. TRBJ2-1 TRBV5-1 . TGCGCCAGCAGCTTTGGAGTGGTAACGGGGAGTGTGGGCAATGAGCAGTTCTTC CASSFGVVTGSVGNEQFF
. TRBJ1-1 TRBV30 TRBD1 TGTGCCTGGAGTAACAGGGGGCGTGGGTACACTGAAGCTTTCTTT CAWSNRGRGYTEAFF
. TRBJ2-2 TRBV7-6 TRBD2 TGTGCCAGCAGCTTTCAGTCTAGCGGAGGAAACACCGGGGAGCTGTTTTTT CASSFQSSGGNTGELFF
. TRBJ2-5 TRBV27 . TGTGCCAGCAGTTTAGGCGGGACCCAGTACTTC CASSLGGTQYF
once TRBJ2-3 TRBV19 . TGTGCCAGTAGTGTATCCACAGATACGCAGTATTTT CASSVSTDTQYF
. TRBJ1-1 TRBV19 . TGTGCCGTCTTGGGGGGGCAGGGCACTGAAGCTTTCTTT CAVLGGQGTEAFF
. TRBJ1-1 TRBV7-6 . TGTGCCAGCAGCTTACTAGGAGGTCTGGGCCCAATGAACACTGAAGCTTTCTTT CASSLLGGLGPMNTEAFF
. TRBJ2-1 TRBV27 . TGTGCCAGCAGTTATCAGGCTAACAATGAGCAGTTCTTC CASSYQANNEQFF
. TRBJ2-1 TRBV4-1 . TGCGCCAGCAGCCCCAGCGGTAATGAGCAGTTCTTC CASSPSGNEQFF
. TRBJ1-3 TRBV9 . TGTGCCAGCAGCGGAGGAGGAGGTATTGGAAACACCATATATTTT CASSGGGGIGNTIYF
. TRBJ2-5 TRBV7-7 TRBD2 TGTGCTAGCAGCTTGTCCGGGACTAGAGAGACCCAGTACTTC CASSLSGTRETQYF
. TRBJ2-2 TRBV4-1 TRBD1 TGCGCCAGCAGCCAAGTCCAGGGGGCGGCCGGGGAGCTGTTTTTT CASSQVQGAAGELFF
. TRBJ2-7 TRBV30 . TGTGCCTGGAGTGACCCTCGGACAGAACCTTCCTACGAGCAGTACTTC CAWSDPRTEPSYEQYF
. TRBJ1-2 TRBV29-1 TRBD1 TGCAGCGTCAAAGGACAGGGGGAAACCTATGGCTACACCTTC CSVKGQGETYGYTF
. TRBJ1-1 TRBV4-1 TRBD1 TGCGCCAGCAGCCCGGGACAGGACACTGAAGCTTTCTTT CASSPGQDTEAFF
. TRBJ2-1 TRBV30 . TGTGCCTTATCAGGATTCTCCTACAATGAGCAGTTCTTC CALSGFSYNEQFF
. TRBJ2-3 TRBV5-1 TRBD2 TGCGCCAGCAGCTACTTAGTGGCTAGCGGGAGGGTCATGCCAGATACGCAGTATTTT CASSYLVASGRVMPDTQYF
. TRBJ1-5 TRBV19 . TGTGCCAGTAGTATAACCGGGGGTTGGGATCAGCCCCAGCATTTT CASSITGGWDQPQHF
. TRBJ2-1 TRBV5-4 . TGTGCCAGCAGCTTGTCATCCAGGGGAAATGAGCAGTTCTTC CASSLSSRGNEQFF
once TRBJ2-7 TRBV27 TRBD2 TGTGCCAGCACCCAAACGGCGGCTAGCGGGAAATACGAGCAGTACTTC CASTQTAASGKYEQYF
. TRBJ2-2 TRBV5-1 . TGCGCCAGCACCCCGGACAAGAACACCGGGGAGCTGTTTTTT CASTPDKNTGELFF
once TRBJ1-2 TRBV21-1 . TGTGCCAGCAGCCAAGTTGCGGGGGCGAACTATGGCTACACCTTC CASSQVAGANYGYTF
. TRBJ1-4 TRBV19 . TGTGCCAGTAGTACGACAGTCGCAACTAATGAAAAACTGTTTTTT CASSTTVATNEKLFF
. TRBJ1-1 TRBV6-1 . TGTGCCAGCAGAGACCGCACAGAAAACACTGAAGCTTTCTTT CASRDRTENTEAFF
. TRBJ1-2 TRBV30 TRBD1 TGTGCCTGGCAGGGACAGGCGTCCTATGGCTACACCTTC CAWQGQASYGYTF
. TRBJ2-2 TRBV18 TRBD1 TGTGCCAGCTCACCGATGCAGGGGGACACCGGGGAGCTGTTTTTT CASSPMQGDTGELFF
. TRBJ2-7 TRBV10-3 TRBD1 TGTGCCATCAGTGAGTCCGGGACAGGGGGCGACGAGCAGTACTTC CAISESGTGGDEQYF
. TRBJ1-5 TRBV5-1 TRBD1 TGCGCCAGTGATACGACAGGGCGAAGCAATCAGCCCCAGCATTTT CASDTTGRSNQPQHF
. TRBJ2-5 TRBV27 TRBD2 TGTGCCAGCAGGCCACTAGCGGGGGGGCCGGGGCAAGAGACCCAGTACTTC CASRPLAGGPGQETQYF
once TRBJ1-1 TRBV13 TRBD1 TGTGCCAGCAGCTTAGGGGGGACAGCGTACAGTGAAGCTTTCTTT CASSLGGTAYSEAFF
. TRBJ1-2 TRBV5-4 . TGTGCCAGCAGCCTGACAGGAGTATCCCGTAAAGAGGGCTACACCTTC CASSLTGVSRKEGYTF
. TRBJ1-1 TRBV27 TRBD1 TGTGCCAGCAGCGAACAGGGGGCGCGGACTGAAGCTTTCTTT CASSEQGARTEAFF
. TRBJ2-1 TRBV11-2 . TGTGCCAGCAGCTTCATTAGTTATGAGCAGTTCTTC CASSFISYEQFF
. TRBJ1-2 TRBV4-1 . TGCGCCAGCAGCCAACCGGGACAACCCTATGGCTACACCTTC CASSQPGQPYGYTF
. TRBJ1-2 TRBV28 . TGTGCCAGCAGTTTATCCGGGGGTCTCGGTGGCTACACCTTC CASSLSGGLGGYTF
. TRBJ1-2 TRBV4-2 TRBD1 TGTGCCAGCAGCCAAAAACCGGGACAGGGGTACTATGGCTACACCTTC CASSQKPGQGYYGYTF
. TRBJ2-5 TRBV7-7 TRBD1 TGTGCTAGCAGCTTAGGGGGGACAGGGGGCTTGGAAGAGACCCAGTACTTC CASSLGGTGGLEETQYF
once TRBJ1-1 TRBV7-9 . TGTGCCAGCAGGCTACAGGGTAGAGACACTGAAGCTTTCTTT CASRLQGRDTEAFF
. TRBJ1-2 TRBV10-3 . TGTGCCATCGAGTCGGGTGCTAACTATGGCTACACCTTC CAIESGANYGYTF
. TRBJ2-1 TRBV4-1 TRBD2 TGCGCCAGCAATAGCGGGAGTATGGACGATGAGCAGTTCTTC CASNSGSMDDEQFF
. TRBJ2-5 TRBV5-1 . TGCGCCAGCAGCTTGTTACAGTCCCAAGAGACCCAGTACTTC CASSLLQSQETQYF